The table lists the clone carrying this T cell receptor beta chain with many counts. The target antigen is unknown. These data belong to a study of Graves' ophthalmopathy and Graves' hyperthyroidism. Overall study: Peripheral blood was obtained at first diagnosis, ahead of any treatment.

The CDR3 runs 18 residues. Germline V CDR1 and CDR2: SGHTA, FQGNSA. Trimming removed 0 bases from V and 1 base from J; junction bases left unmatched: 2. RNA transcripts yielded amplified TCR beta CDR3 regions. Investigators did first-round RT-PCR with HTBI primers, then second-round multiplex PCR. TCRdb recomputed calls from the multiplex PCR reads with MiXCR, one row per CDR3 protein. The sample has 350,000 to 400,000 distinct CDR3 sequences; around 19% are singletons. Study-wide results and limits: Among expanded thyroid clonotypes above 0.001 frequency, most also occurred in blood. Ophthalmopathy progression prediction by the model yielded a sensitivity of 55% to 71% and a specificity of 72.22%.

Clinical symptoms and serum thyroxine were used for diagnosis; TRAb, thyroid ultrasound and orbital computed tomography were also relied on. The origin of this receptor is a young woman with Graves' ophthalmopathy. Sample: peripheral blood. The V gene is TRBV7-2, the J gene TRBJ2-1, with 14 bases matching TRBD2. The DNA for the CDR3 is TGTGCCAGCAGCTTAGCGAGACTAGCGGGAGGGTCCTACAATGAGCAGTTCTTC. Translation: CASSLARLAGGSYNEQFF. Full variable domain (missing parts from reference TRBV7-2 and TRBJ2-1): GAGVSQSPSNKVTEKGKDVELRCDPISGHTALYWYRQSLGQGLEFLIYFQGNSAPDKSGLPSDRFSAERTGGSVSTLTIQRTQQEDSAVYLCASSLARLAGGSYNEQFFGPGTRLTVL.